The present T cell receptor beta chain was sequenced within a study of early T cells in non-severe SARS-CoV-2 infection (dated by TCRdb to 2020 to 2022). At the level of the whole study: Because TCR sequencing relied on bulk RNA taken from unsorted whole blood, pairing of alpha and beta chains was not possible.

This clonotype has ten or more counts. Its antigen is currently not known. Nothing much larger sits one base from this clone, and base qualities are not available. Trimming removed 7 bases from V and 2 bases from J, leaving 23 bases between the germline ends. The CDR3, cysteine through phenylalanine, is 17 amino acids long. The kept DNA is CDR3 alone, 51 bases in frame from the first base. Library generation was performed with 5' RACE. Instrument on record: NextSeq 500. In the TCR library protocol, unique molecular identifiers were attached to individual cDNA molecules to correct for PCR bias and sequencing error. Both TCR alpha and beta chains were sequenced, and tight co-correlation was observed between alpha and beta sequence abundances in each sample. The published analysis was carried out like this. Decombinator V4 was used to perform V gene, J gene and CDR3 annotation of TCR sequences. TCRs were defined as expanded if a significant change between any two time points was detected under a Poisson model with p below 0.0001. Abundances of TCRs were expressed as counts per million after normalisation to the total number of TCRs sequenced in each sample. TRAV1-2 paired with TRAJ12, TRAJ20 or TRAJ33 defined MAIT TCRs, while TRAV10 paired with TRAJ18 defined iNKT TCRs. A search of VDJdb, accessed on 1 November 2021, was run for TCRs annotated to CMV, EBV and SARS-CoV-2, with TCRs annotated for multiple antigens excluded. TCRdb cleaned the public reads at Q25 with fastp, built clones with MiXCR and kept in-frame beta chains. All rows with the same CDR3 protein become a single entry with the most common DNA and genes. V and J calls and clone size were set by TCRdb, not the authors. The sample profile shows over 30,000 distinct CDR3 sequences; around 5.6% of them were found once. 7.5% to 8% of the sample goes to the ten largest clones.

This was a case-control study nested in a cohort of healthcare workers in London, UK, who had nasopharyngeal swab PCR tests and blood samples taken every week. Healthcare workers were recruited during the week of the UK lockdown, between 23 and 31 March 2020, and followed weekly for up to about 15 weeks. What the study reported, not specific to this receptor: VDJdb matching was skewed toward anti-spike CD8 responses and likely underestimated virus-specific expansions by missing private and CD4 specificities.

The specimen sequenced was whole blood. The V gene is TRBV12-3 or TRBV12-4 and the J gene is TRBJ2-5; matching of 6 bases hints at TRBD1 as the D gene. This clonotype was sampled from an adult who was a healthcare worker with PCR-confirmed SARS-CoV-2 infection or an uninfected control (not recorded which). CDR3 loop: CASMPHRTALDQETQYF. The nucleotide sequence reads TGTGCCAGCATGCCCCACCGGACAGCCTTGGATCAAGAGACCCAGTACTTC.